The TCR beta chain described here comes from a study of blood T cell repertoires in COVID-19. In the study overall: Italy, Spain and the United States were the sources of the convalescent and acute COVID-19 samples.

In the authors' methods: Amplification with reference gene primers provided the estimates of nucleated cell counts. Sequencing was performed with immunoSEQ multiplex PCR; in TCRdb, only in-frame clones are kept and a portion is missing. For V, J and clone size, that table is used; D and trimming come from the DNA. The sample comprises 300,000 or so clones, about nine tenths of which are singletons, and about 2.2% rests with the top ten. Germline assignment: CDR1 LGHDT and CDR2 YNNKEL (reference sequence). V was clipped by 9 bases and J by 0 bases, with 9 bases between them. The CDR3 length is 14 residues. Seattle patients were enrolled during active infection and followed longitudinally.

The TCR comes from a woman in her twenties or thirties with COVID-19, enrolled during active disease. The rearrangement uses TRBV3-1 (or the pseudogene TRBV3-2) and TRBJ2-6; D remains unclear. Source material: peripheral blood. CDR3 in amino acids: CASQQNSGANVLTF. DNA for the CDR3: TGTGCCAGTCAACAGAACTCTGGGGCCAACGTCCTGACTTTC.